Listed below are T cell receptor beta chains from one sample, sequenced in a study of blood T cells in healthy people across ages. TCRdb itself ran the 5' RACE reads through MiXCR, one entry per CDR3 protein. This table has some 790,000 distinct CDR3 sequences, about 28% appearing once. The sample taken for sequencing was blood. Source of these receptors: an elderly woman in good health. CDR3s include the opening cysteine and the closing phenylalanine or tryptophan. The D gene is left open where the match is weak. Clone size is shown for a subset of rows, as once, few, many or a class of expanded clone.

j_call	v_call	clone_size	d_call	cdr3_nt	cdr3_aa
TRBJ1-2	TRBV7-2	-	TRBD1	TGTGCCAGCAGCTCTACGGGGGCAGGGGGGGACTATGGCTACACCTTC	CASSSTGAGGDYGYTF
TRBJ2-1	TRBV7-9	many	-	TGTGCCAGCAGCTTAGGGGCCGTTTGGAATGAGCAGTTCTTC	CASSLGAVWNEQFF
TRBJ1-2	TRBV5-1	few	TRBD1	TGCGCCAGCAGCTTGGCCCGGACAGGGGGCAATGGCTACACCTTC	CASSLARTGGNGYTF
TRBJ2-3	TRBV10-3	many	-	TGTGCCATCAGCCCCTCTCAGGGGAAGGGCACAGATACGCAGTATTTT	CAISPSQGKGTDTQYF
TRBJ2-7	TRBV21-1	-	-	TGTGCCAGCAGCAAATGGGACAACTCCTACGAGCAGTACTTC	CASSKWDNSYEQYF
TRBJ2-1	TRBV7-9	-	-	TGTGCCAGCAGCCCGTGGACAGTTCTTCTTCCACGGCAGTTCTTC	CASSPWTVLLPRQFF
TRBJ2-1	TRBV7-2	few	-	TGTGCCAGCAGCTTCACCGGGACGGGGCGGGATGAGCAGTTCTTC	CASSFTGTGRDEQFF
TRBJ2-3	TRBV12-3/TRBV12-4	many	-	TGTGCCAGCAGTCTCCCCGGGACAAAGGATACGCAGTATTTT	CASSLPGTKDTQYF
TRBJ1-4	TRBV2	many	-	TGTGCCAGCAGAGAGAACAGGGTTAATGAAAAACTGTTTTTT	CASRENRVNEKLFF
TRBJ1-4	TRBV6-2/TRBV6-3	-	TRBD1	TGTGCCAGCAGCTCCGGGACAGTTTTCGAAAAACTGTTTTTT	CASSSGTVFEKLFF
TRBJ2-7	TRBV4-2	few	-	TGTGCCAGCAGCCCCCCCGGGACATCCCCCAATGAGCAGTACTTC	CASSPPGTSPNEQYF
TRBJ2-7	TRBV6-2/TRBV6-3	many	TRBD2	TGTGCCAGCAGTCGCGGCGGGGGTCCAGCCTACGAGCAGTACTTC	CASSRGGGPAYEQYF
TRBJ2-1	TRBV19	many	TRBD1	TGTGCCACCCGACAGGGTTTAATAAATGAGCAGTTCTTC	CATRQGLINEQFF
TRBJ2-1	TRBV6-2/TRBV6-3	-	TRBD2	TGTGCCAGCAGTATTCAGTACGGGACTAGCATGAATGAGCAGTTCTTC	CASSIQYGTSMNEQFF
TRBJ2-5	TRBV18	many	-	TGTGCCAGCTCACCGGGAACGGTCGGATCGTTGGAGACCCAGTACTTC	CASSPGTVGSLETQYF
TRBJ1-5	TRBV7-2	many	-	TGTGCCAGCAGCCCTCAGGCGATTAGCAATCAGCCCCAGCATTTT	CASSPQAISNQPQHF